The 3 T cell receptor beta chains reported below all come from one sample, sequenced in a study of CXCR3-negative and CXCR3-positive naive CD8 T cells (dated by TCRdb to between 2019 and 2020). This sample was sequenced with a NextSeq 550. The Human TCR Profiling Kit (MiLaboratory) was used to make UMI-labeled 5' RACE TRB cDNA libraries. The reads were reprocessed in TCRdb, with one entry per CDR3 protein sequence and no accompanying DNA. This sample's records show tens of thousands of distinct CDR3 sequences. The ten most abundant clones make up approximately 0.43% of the sample. Source material: naive CXCR3- CD8+ T cells from blood. This sample's cell subset or site label indicates: CD45RO-CCR7+CD27+CD95- naive CD8+ T cells lacking CXCR3 (TNR3-). Receptors were obtained from a human donor in good health. Some clones in this sample may be carry-over from other donors' samples.

The CDR3 loop is CSLGTSGYNEQFF. The rearrangement joins TRBV29-1 to TRBJ2-1; TCRdb's D call, TRBD2, is unchecked because there is no DNA. This CDR3 is 13 amino acids long. Germline V gene sequence: CDR1 SQVTM, CDR2 ANQGSEA.

The CDR3 is CASSPGTNSPLHF. The chain combines TRBV9 with TRBJ1-6; TCRdb's D call of TRBD1 is untestable without DNA. This CDR3 is built from 13 residues. The germline CDR1 and CDR2 sequences are SGDLS and YYNGEE.

V is TRBV7-2 and J is TRBJ2-7; there is no DNA to check the TCRdb D call of TRBD1. Germline V gives CDR1 SGHTA, CDR2 FQGNSA. This CDR3 is 15 amino acids long. This CDR3 reads CASSLTGTGQYEQYF.